A single sample is the source of the 18 T cell receptor beta chains below, sequenced in a study of blood T cell repertoires in COVID-19. Produced via immunoSEQ multiplex PCR; TCRdb's table is partial and in-frame only. The top ten clones hold under 4.5% of a sample with tens of thousands of clones, approximately 90% of them seen once. The source material was peripheral blood. The receptors stem from a human donor in a cohort sampled during active COVID-19.

This chain links TRBV11-2 with TRBJ1-2, with 7 bases aligning to TRBD1. The germline V gene has CDR1 SGHAT and CDR2 FQNNGV. This CDR3 has 13 amino acids. V trimming: 5 bases; J trimming: 4 bases; junction bases outside the gene matches: 4. The DNA for the CDR3 is TGTGCCAGCAGCCCCGACAGGGCCTATGGCTACACCTTC. Its translation is CASSPDRAYGYTF.

This rearrangement joins TRBV4-3 to TRBJ2-2; a possible D gene is TRBD2 (6 bases). The V end was cut by 6 bases, the J end by 0 bases, with 8 bases between. This CDR3 has 14 residues. The germline gives CDR1 LGHNA, CDR2 YSLEER. The CDR3 coding sequence is TGCGCCAGCAGTGCGGGGCCGAACACCGGGGAGCTGTTTTTT. Amino acid sequence: CASSAGPNTGELFF.

This clone was seen only a few times. Different DNA sequences within this sample yield the same CDR3. V usage is TRBV5-1 and J usage is TRBJ2-7, with D possibly being TRBD2 (6 bases). Trimming stripped 4 bases from V and 2 bases from J, with 13 bases between. The germline gives CDR1 SGHRS, CDR2 YFSETQ. The CDR3 has 14 residues. The CDR3: CASSPGTLTYEQYF. DNA of the CDR3: TGCGCCAGCAGCCCCGGGACTCTCACCTACGAGCAGTACTTC.

The chain links TRBV2 to TRBJ1-1, with 7 positions matching TRBD1. Germline CDR1 and CDR2: SNHLY and FYNNEI. The CDR3 loop spans 14 amino acids. V dropped 4 bases and J dropped 3; count of bases not matched to a gene: 5. DNA for the CDR3: TGTGCCAGCAGTGCGCGACAGGGATACACTGAAGCTTTCTTT. This codes for CASSARQGYTEAFF. The variable domain in full, completed from reference TRBV2 and TRBJ1-1, reads EPEVTQTPSHQVTQMGQEVILRCVPISNHLYFYWYRQILGQKVEFLVSFYNNEISEKSEIFDDQFSVERPDGSNFTLKIRSTKLEDSAMYFCASSARQGYTEAFFGQGTRLTVV.

V and J are TRBV7-9 and TRBJ1-1; D gene ambiguous. CDR1 is SEHNR and CDR2 is FQNEAQ in the germline V gene (reference sequence). The CDR3 covers 17 residues. The ends were cut back, 6 bases at V and 0 bases at J, with 20 bases in the middle. The CDR3 reads CASSGQSRGLMNTEAFF. The CDR3 DNA reads as TGTGCCAGCAGTGGGCAATCAAGAGGACTTATGAACACTGAAGCTTTCTTT.

The V call is TRBV4-3, the J call TRBJ1-3, with 8 bases fitting TRBD1. Trimming took 4 bases from V and 4 from J; bases not matched to a gene: 6. There are 15 residues in the CDR3. Germline CDR1 LGHNA, CDR2 YSLEER. CDR3 amino acids: CASSRTGGYGNTIYF. CDR3 DNA sequence: TGCGCCAGCAGCCGTACAGGGGGGTACGGAAACACCATATATTTT.

The V call is TRBV4-3, the J call TRBJ2-7; 10 bases align to TRBD1. The V and J ends lost 4 bases and 2 bases, in that order; junction bases with no gene match: 2. The CDR3 covers 14 residues. CDR1 is LGHNA and CDR2 is YSLEER in the germline V gene. CDR3 in amino acids: CASSLGTGAYEQYF. The CDR3 nucleotides read TGCGCCAGCAGCCTGGGGACAGGGGCCTACGAGCAGTACTTC.

This clone was detected only once. The chain joins TRBV9 to TRBJ2-6; D is ambiguous. The V gene lost 7 bases and the J gene lost 1 base, with 6 bases spanning the gap. Germline CDR1 SGDLS, CDR2 YYNGEE. The CDR3 sequence is 13 residues long. CDR3 residues: CASQLSGANVLTF. DNA of the CDR3: TGTGCCAGCCAACTTTCTGGGGCCAACGTCCTGACTTTC.

The rearrangement links TRBV7-9 to TRBJ1-1; the D is unclear. The germline gives CDR1 SEHNR, CDR2 FQNEAQ (reference sequence). The CDR3 has 11 amino acids. V gave up 5 bases and J gave up 7 bases, with 8 bases separating them. CDR3 DNA sequence: TGTGCCAGCAGCGCGCCCCTTGAAGCTTTCTTT. Translation gives CASSAPLEAFF.

The rearrangement links TRBV5-1 to TRBJ2-7; 8 positions match TRBD2. CDR1 and CDR2 from the germline V gene are SGHRS and YFSETQ. V was clipped by 3 bases and J by 1 base; unmatched bases: 9. There are 16 residues in the CDR3. This CDR3 is CASSSREGQGSYEQYF. The CDR3 bases are TGCGCCAGCAGCTCCCGGGAGGGGCAGGGGTCCTACGAGCAGTACTTC. Filled out from reference TRBV5-1 and TRBJ2-7, the complete variable domain reads KAGVTQTPRYLIKTRGQQVTLSCSPISGHRSVSWYQQTPGQGLQFLFEYFSETQRNKGNFPGRFSGRQFSNSRSEMNVSTLELGDSALYLCASSSREGQGSYEQYFGPGTRLTVT.

The chain couples TRBV6-1 to TRBJ2-4, with 8 positions matching TRBD1. After removal of 0 bases from V and 5 bases from J, the junction contained 3 bases not matched to a gene. The CDR3 is 15 amino acids. CDR1 and CDR2 (germline): MNHNS, SASEGT. CDR3 in DNA: TGTGCCAGCAGTGAAGCCGGGACAGGCGAAAACATTCAGTACTTC. Translation gives CASSEAGTGENIQYF.

V usage is TRBV4-3 and J usage is TRBJ2-3; D is perhaps TRBD2 (6 bases). The CDR3 has 17 residues. Between the trimmed V and J ends, which lost 3 bases and 0 bases, there was a span of 16 bases. Germline CDR1 reads LGHNA; CDR2 reads YSLEER. The CDR3 nucleotides are TGCGCCAGCAGCCACCTCTTTAGCGGCCTTAGCACAGATACGCAGTATTTT. Its protein product is CASSHLFSGLSTDTQYF.

The genes are TRBV7-9 and TRBJ2-7; D remains unclear. This CDR3 contains 14 residues. The V gene's germline CDR1 is SEHNR and CDR2 FQNEAQ (reference sequence). Trimming removed 7 bases at V and 5 bases at J, with 18 bases between. In nucleotides, the CDR3 is TGTGCCAGCACCAGCTCCACACTACCTCACGAGCAGTACTTC. This gives the protein CASTSSTLPHEQYF.

This clone was found once. CDR3 sequence reads: CASSLGQGAAYGGYTF. CDR3 nucleotides: TGTGCCAGCAGCCTTGGACAGGGGGCCGCCTATGGAGGCTACACCTTC. J is TRBJ1-2 and V is TRBV28; 11 nucleotides agree with TRBD1. The CDR3 covers 16 residues. Looked up from germline, CDR1 is MDHEN and CDR2 is SYDVKM. Germline trimming cut 6 bases from V and 8 bases from J; bases unmatched to any gene: 14.

V usage is TRBV19 and J usage is TRBJ2-5; 8 nucleotides agree with TRBD1. The germline V gene encodes CDR1 LNHDA and CDR2 SQIVND (reference sequence). This CDR3 spans 14 amino acids. J gave up 5 bases and V 8 bases, and 10 bases lay outside the gene matches. This CDR3 reads CASEAAGGRETQYF. In DNA, the CDR3 is TGTGCCAGTGAGGCGGCAGGGGGCAGGGAGACCCAGTACTTC.

This chain links TRBV7-2 with TRBJ2-5; 10 nucleotides align to TRBD2. Germline V gene lookup returns CDR1 SGHTA and CDR2 FQGNSA. Germline trimming cut 4 bases from V and 4 bases from J; bases unmatched to any gene: 3. This CDR3 has 14 amino acids. The CDR3, as DNA: TGTGCCAGCAGCTCCCGGACTAGCGGAGAGACCCAGTACTTC. It yields the protein CASSSRTSGETQYF.

The rearrangement joins TRBV4-3 to TRBJ2-3; weak D call: TRBD1 (6 bases). Germline lookup yields CDR1 LGHNA and CDR2 YSLEER. The CDR3 covers 16 residues. V was trimmed by 0 bases and J by 6 bases, leaving 16 bases between them. The CDR3 DNA sequence: TGCGCCAGCAGCCAAGATAGAGGGCAGGGGTCGGATACGCAGTATTTT. Amino acids: CASSQDRGQGSDTQYF.

CDR3 in amino acids: CASSLGADEQYF. DNA for the CDR3: TGTGCCAGCAGTTTAGGGGCCGACGAGCAGTACTTC. V usage is TRBV12-3 or TRBV12-4 and J usage is TRBJ2-7; D is unclear. There are 12 residues in the CDR3. V shed 1 base and J shed 5 bases, with 6 bases lying between them.